The present T cell receptor (beta chain) was sequenced within a study of T cells in narcolepsy. This CDR3 has 15 amino acids. The ends lost 2 bases at V and 0 bases at J; junction bases unmatched: 4. The V gene's germline CDR1 is GTSNPN and CDR2 SVGIG (reference sequence). Here immunoSEQ multiplex PCR was the method, and the copy in TCRdb shows in-frame clones only, minus some. Among tens of thousands of clones listed, about 91% were seen once. This sequence joins TRBV30 and TRBJ2-5; 9 bases agree with TRBD2. The source is a human donor with narcolepsy. Sequenced: CD45RA- memory CD4+ T cells from PBMCs. CDR3 sequence reads: CAWSLGLANQETQYF. The CDR3, as DNA: TGTGCCTGGAGTCTCGGACTAGCGAACCAAGAGACCCAGTACTTC.